Listed below are T cell receptor beta chains from one sample, sequenced in a study of T cells after posttransplantation cyclophosphamide. Sequenced by immunoSEQ multiplex PCR; TCRdb stores in-frame clones only, minus some. The specimen has 30,000 to 35,000 clones, none found just once. Sequencing was performed on PBMCs. The receptors come from a woman aged 25-40 years in good health and a related stem cell transplant donor. The CDR3 runs from the conserved cysteine through the conserved F or W. D genes are given only for firm matches. Not all rows give a size; the values are once, few, many and, for expanded clones, a class.

D gene	V gene	clone size	J gene	CDR3 DNA	CDR3 protein
.	TRBV2	many	TRBJ1-2	TGTGCCAGCGGGCCCCGGAGGGGCTACACCTTC	CASGPRRGYTF
.	TRBV5-1	many	TRBJ2-3	TGCGCCAGCAGCTTGGCCTCTCAAATGGGGGGGGGCCGAGCAAGAGATACGCAGTATTTT	CASSLASQMGGGRARDTQYF
TRBD2	TRBV7-3	many	TRBJ2-7	TGTGCCAGCAGCTTAGGGACTAGCGGCGAGCAGTACTTC	CASSLGTSGEQYF
.	TRBV4-2	few	TRBJ2-4	TGTGCCAGCAGCCAAGATGGTGGCACAGGGGAGGGCATTCAGTACTTC	CASSQDGGTGEGIQYF
TRBD2	TRBV6-5	.	TRBJ2-7	TGTGCCAGCAGTTACGGGGGGACTAGTCTCTACGAGCAGTACTTC	CASSYGGTSLYEQYF
.	TRBV4-3	many	TRBJ1-2	TGCGCCAGCAGCCAAGAATTGCACAGGAGCGGCTACACCTTC	CASSQELHRSGYTF
.	TRBV5-1	many	TRBJ1-1	TGCGCCAGCAGCTTGGTTGGCAGGGAACGGGCTTTCTTT	CASSLVGRERAFF
.	TRBV6-6	many	TRBJ1-1	TGTGCCAGCAGTTACTCAGGGGGGAACACTGAAGCTTTCTTT	CASSYSGGNTEAFF
.	TRBV14	many	TRBJ2-1	TGTGCCAGCAGCCAAGTGCGGGAGCAGTTCTTC	CASSQVREQFF
.	TRBV6-1	few	TRBJ2-2	TGTGCCAGCAGTGAAGCCGCGGGGCCCCAGAACACCGGGGAGCTGTTTTTT	CASSEAAGPQNTGELFF
.	TRBV27	many	TRBJ2-3	TGTGCCAGCAGTTTAAGGGCCCGCGGCACAGATACGCAGTATTTT	CASSLRARGTDTQYF
TRBD1	TRBV19	many	TRBJ2-3	TGTGCCAGTAGTATTGACAGGGGAGGCCCCCACACAGATACGCAGTATTTT	CASSIDRGGPHTDTQYF
TRBD2	TRBV2	many	TRBJ2-3	TGTGCCAGCAGTGAGAGGGCGGGGGGACGCACAGATACGCAGTATTTT	CASSERAGGRTDTQYF
.	TRBV27	many	TRBJ1-6	TGTGCCAGCAGTCCTCTTTTCGACAGAAATTCACCCCTCCACTTT	CASSPLFDRNSPLHF
TRBD1	TRBV4-3	many	TRBJ1-2	TGCGCCAGCAGCCAAAATTTGGAGGGGACAGATGGCTACACCTTC	CASSQNLEGTDGYTF
.	TRBV11-2	many	TRBJ2-2	TGTGCCAGCAGCCGAAGGGGTAACACCGGGGAGCTGTTTTTT	CASSRRGNTGELFF
TRBD2	TRBV19	.	TRBJ2-5	TGTGCCAGTAGTAAAGTAGCGGGGGCAACCCAAGAGACCCAGTACTTC	CASSKVAGATQETQYF
.	TRBV14	.	TRBJ1-1	TGTGCCAGCAGCCAAGATCAACATTTGAACACTGAAGCTTTCTTT	CASSQDQHLNTEAFF
TRBD1	TRBV6-2/TRBV6-3	many	TRBJ1-2	TGTGCCAGCAGTTCGTCTACAGGGGCAGGGGGTATTGGCTACACCTTC	CASSSSTGAGGIGYTF
TRBD2	TRBV4-1	many	TRBJ2-5	TGCGCCAGCAGCCTACACCCGGGACTAGCGGGGGAGACCCAGTACTTC	CASSLHPGLAGETQYF
TRBD1	TRBV30	many	TRBJ1-2	TGTGCCTGGAGCCCCGGGACAGGGAATGGCTACACCTTC	CAWSPGTGNGYTF
.	TRBV6-6	many	TRBJ1-2	TGTGCCAGCGCTCAAGGGCTCTATGGCTACACCTTC	CASAQGLYGYTF
.	TRBV2	.	TRBJ1-2	TGTGCCAGCAGTGAGGAGTCTAACTATGGCTACATCTTC	CASSEESNYGYIF
.	TRBV20-1	few	TRBJ1-1	TGCAGTGCTAGCCCGGGGGCTGAAGCTTTCTTT	CSASPGAEAFF
.	TRBV28	many	TRBJ2-1	TGTGCCAGCAGTTTAGTCGTGGGACTCGGTAGATATGAGCAGTTCTTC	CASSLVVGLGRYEQFF
.	TRBV13	few	TRBJ1-2	TGTGCCAGCAGCTCCGAACCCCAGAAAAACTATGGCTACACCTTC	CASSSEPQKNYGYTF
TRBD1	TRBV7-9	many	TRBJ1-2	TGTGCCAGCAGCTTAGTTGGGACAGTGGTTGGCTACACCTTC	CASSLVGTVVGYTF
.	TRBV4-3	many	TRBJ2-1	TGCGCCAGCAGCCAAGAAGGAATCTGGGGGCCCGAGTACAATGAGCAGTTCTTC	CASSQEGIWGPEYNEQFF
TRBD1	TRBV28	many	TRBJ2-1	TGTGCCAGCAGTTTGACCGGGACAGGGGATTACAATGAGCAGTTCTTC	CASSLTGTGDYNEQFF
.	TRBV12-3/TRBV12-4	few	TRBJ2-5	TGTGCCAGCAGTTTATTTCATGAAGAGACCCAGTACTTC	CASSLFHEETQYF
.	TRBV29-1	.	TRBJ2-3	TGCAGCGTTGAATTGGCGGGATATGACACAGATACGCAGTATTTT	CSVELAGYDTDTQYF
TRBD1	TRBV6-5	.	TRBJ2-3	TGTGCCAGCTTGACAGGGGGCGGAACGCAGTATTTT	CASLTGGGTQYF
.	TRBV15	few	TRBJ2-2	TGTGCCACCAGAAGGGGCGACGGGGAGCTGTTTTTT	CATRRGDGELFF
.	TRBV7-9	many	TRBJ2-2	TGTGCCAGCAGCTTAAAGGTCGGGGGAAACACCGGGGAGCTGTTTTTT	CASSLKVGGNTGELFF
.	TRBV30	many	TRBJ1-3	TGTGCCTGGAGTTTAGGGGCAGGGGCTGGAAACACCATATATTTT	CAWSLGAGAGNTIYF
TRBD1	TRBV10-3	many	TRBJ1-1	TGTGCTTCCCAGGGGGGACCCAGCACTGAAGCTTTCTTT	CASQGGPSTEAFF
.	TRBV7-2	many	TRBJ1-2	TGTGCCAGCAGCTTTCAGGGAGGGTCTAACTATGGCTACACCTTC	CASSFQGGSNYGYTF
TRBD1	TRBV28	.	TRBJ1-6	TGTGCCAGCAGTTCTCCGGGACAGGGGGGGATTAGTTCACCCCTCCACTTT	CASSSPGQGGISSPLHF
TRBD2	TRBV5-4	few	TRBJ2-5	TGTGCCAGCAGCTCGGGGACTAGCGGTTCGGGGGAGACCCAGTACTTC	CASSSGTSGSGETQYF
.	TRBV5-4	many	TRBJ2-1	TGTGCCAGCAGCACTGACTTGTTCTACAATGAGCAGTTCTTC	CASSTDLFYNEQFF
.	TRBV5-1	few	TRBJ1-1	TGCGCCAGCAGCTCCCGGGGGGCTAAGGTCACTGAAGCTTTCTTT	CASSSRGAKVTEAFF
.	TRBV5-1	many	TRBJ1-5	TGCGCCAGCAGCTTGGACAGTAATCAGCCCCAGCATTTT	CASSLDSNQPQHF